This T cell receptor beta chain derives from a study of blood T cell repertoires in COVID-19. This CDR3 is 15 amino acids long. Trimming removed 6 bases at V and 2 bases at J, with 14 bases between. The germline V gene has CDR1 LNHDA and CDR2 SQIVND (reference sequence). Participants, about 18 to 90 years old, spanned around 25 US areas. Clinical history reported by participants formed the basis on which cohorts were assigned. Cohort 3 donors counted as recovered after two negative PCRs, clearance, or resolved symptoms. Source study methods: Amplification of reference gene primers was used by the study to estimate nucleated cell counts. TCRdb's copy holds only in-frame clones and misses some; the assay was immunoSEQ multiplex PCR. V and J calls and clone size come straight from that table; D and trimming were deduced from the DNA. The sample yields some 170,000 clones, approximately 80% seen once.

The sequence was collected from a man aged 35 to 55 who had recovered from COVID-19. Sequences were obtained from PBMCs or T cells enriched from blood (not recorded which). V and J are TRBV19 and TRBJ2-1; TRBD1 is a possible D gene (5 bases). The CDR3 here is CASSQGRSPYNEQFF. The CDR3 DNA is TGTGCCAGTAGCCAGGGTCGGTCCCCCTACAATGAGCAGTTCTTC.